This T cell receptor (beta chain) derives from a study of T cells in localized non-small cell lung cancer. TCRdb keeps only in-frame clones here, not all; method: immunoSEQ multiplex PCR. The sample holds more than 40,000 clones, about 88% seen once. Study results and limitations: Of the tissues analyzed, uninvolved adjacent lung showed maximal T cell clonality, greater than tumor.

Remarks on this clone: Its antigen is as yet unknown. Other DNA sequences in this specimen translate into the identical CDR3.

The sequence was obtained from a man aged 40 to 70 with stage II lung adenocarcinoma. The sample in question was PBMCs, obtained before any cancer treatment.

The CDR3 coding sequence is TGTGCCAGCAGCTTAAATGTCGGAGAGACCCAGTACTTC. This gives the protein CASSLNVGETQYF. V usage is TRBV7-3 and J usage is TRBJ2-5, with D unclear. The V end was cut by 1 base, the J end by 4 bases, with 7 bases between. CDR3 length equals 13 residues. CDR1 and CDR2 (germline): SGHTA, FQGTGA.